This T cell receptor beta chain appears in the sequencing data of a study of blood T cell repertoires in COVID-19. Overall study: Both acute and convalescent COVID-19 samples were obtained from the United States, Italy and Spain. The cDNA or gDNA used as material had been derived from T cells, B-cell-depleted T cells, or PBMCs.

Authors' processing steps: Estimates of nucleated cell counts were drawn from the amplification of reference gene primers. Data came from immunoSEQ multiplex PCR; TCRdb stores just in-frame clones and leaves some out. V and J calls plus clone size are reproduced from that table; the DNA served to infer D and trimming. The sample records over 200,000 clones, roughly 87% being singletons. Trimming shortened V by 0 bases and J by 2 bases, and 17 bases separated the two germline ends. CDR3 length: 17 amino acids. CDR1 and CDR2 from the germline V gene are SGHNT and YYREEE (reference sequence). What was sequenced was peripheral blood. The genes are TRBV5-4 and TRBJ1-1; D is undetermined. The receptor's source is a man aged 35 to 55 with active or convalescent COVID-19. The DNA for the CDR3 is TGTGCCAGCAGCTTGGCCCTTAGCGGGCAGCGAAACACTGAAGCTTTCTTT. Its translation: CASSLALSGQRNTEAFF.